The clone carrying this TCR beta chain was observed at least ten times. There were only healthy Caucasians among the donors. The entry originates in a study of identical twins. In TCRdb, the 5' RACE reads were re-called with MiXCR into one record per CDR3 protein. The profile covers about 520,000 distinct CDR3 sequences, with 20% to 25% appearing a single time and around 0.9% taken by the ten largest. These records were also assigned to another study, of T cells expressing NK-cell markers. That study reports: In the group of eight sequenced donors, seven were HCMV-seropositive and one was seronegative. NKG2C+ dominant clonotype frequencies in more than 5 donors were roughly 1.0-7.5% of CD8+ T cells. The CD3+CD56-NKG2C+ fraction of a handful of donors was likewise dominated by these clonotypes.

Source material: CD4+ T cells sorted from blood. The clonotype comes from a woman between 18 and 30 years old in good health.

CDR3 loop: CASRFNTGELFF. Written as DNA, the CDR3 is TGCGCCAGCAGATTCAACACCGGGGAGCTGTTTTTT. This sequence joins TRBV5-1 and TRBJ2-2; D is unresolved. V was clipped by 5 bases and J by 2 bases, with 4 bases between them. The CDR3 loop spans 12 amino acids. Looked up from germline, CDR1 is SGHRS and CDR2 is YFSETQ.